Below are 3 T cell receptor beta chains sequenced from a single sample in a study of cytomegalovirus exposure and HLA in healthy donors. The PCR used 60 Vbeta and 13 Jbeta primers. Libraries were prepared by immunoSEQ multiplex PCR; TCRdb keeps only in-frame clonotypes and omits some of them. This table holds 100,000 to 150,000 clones, over 70% found once. The sample comprised PBMCs. The receptors shown here come from a woman in her thirties or forties in good health and CMV-seropositive.

A remark on this clone: Germline is not matched at one junction end, which may reflect a read error. V and J are TRBV28 and TRBJ1-1; 8 nucleotides match TRBD1. This CDR3 contains 14 residues. CDR1 and CDR2 from the germline V gene are MDHEN and SYDVKM. The CDR3 DNA reads as TGTGCCCGCAGCCGACAGGGGAGGGTCACTGAAGCTTTCTTT. It specifies CARSRQGRVTEAFF. The full variable domain, rest sourced from reference TRBV28 and TRBJ1-1, is DVKVTQSSRYLVKRTGEKVFLECVQDMDHENMFWYRQDPGLGLRLIYFSYDVKMKEKGDIPEGYSVSREKKERFSLILESASTNQTSMYLCARSRQGRVTEAFFGQGTRLTVV.

This clone was seen just once. The rearrangement links TRBV11-3 to TRBJ2-3, with unresolved D. Trimming pared 5 bases from V and 2 bases from J, leaving 2 bases between. CDR1 is SGHNT, CDR2 YENEEA, per germline. This CDR3 has 11 amino acids. DNA of the CDR3: TGTGCCAGCAGCCTCACAGATACGCAGTATTTT. Translation gives CASSLTDTQYF. Based on the CDR3 plus reference TRBV11-3 and TRBJ2-3, the full variable domain is EAGVVQSPRYKIIEKKQPVAFWCNPISGHNTLYWYLQNLGQGPELLIRYENEEAVDDSQLPKDRFSAERLKGVDSTLKIQPAELGDSAVYLCASSLTDTQYFGPGTRLTVL.

V and J are TRBV7-2 and TRBJ1-6; a possible D gene is TRBD1 (5 bases). V was trimmed by 2 bases and J by 7 bases, leaving 12 bases between them. This CDR3 is built from 15 residues. In germline, CDR1 is SGHTA, CDR2 FQGNSA. In DNA, the CDR3 is TGTGCCAGCAGCTTATGGTTTCAGGGAAATTCACCCCTCCACTTT. Residues: CASSLWFQGNSPLHF.